A few counts support the clone carrying this T cell receptor (beta chain). The record originates from a study of blood T cell repertoires in COVID-19. Study overall: Researchers got acute and convalescent COVID-19 samples from the United States, Italy and Spain.

In the authors' methods: Quantification of nucleated cells was approximated via reference gene primer amplification. Here immunoSEQ multiplex PCR was the method, and the copy in TCRdb shows in-frame clones only, minus some. V and J calls and clone size follow that table, whereas D and trimming were derived from the DNA. Of about 190,000 clones detected, around 78% appear once; the ten largest clones hold approximately 3%. The CDR3 is made up of 15 amino acids. The germline V gene encodes CDR1 SGHRS and CDR2 YFSETQ. Between the trimmed V and J ends, which lost 3 bases and 0 bases, there was a span of 10 bases.

The chain is built from TRBV5-1 and TRBJ1-5; perhaps TRBD1 as D (5 bases). The receptor was derived from a woman older than 75 with active or convalescent COVID-19. Sequencing input: peripheral blood. The CDR3 here is CASSYDSISNQPQHF. The CDR3 DNA sequence: TGCGCCAGCAGCTACGACAGCATTAGCAATCAGCCCCAGCATTTT.